These 23 T cell receptor beta chains were sequenced from one sample in a study of CD4 and CD8 cells across lung adenocarcinoma regions. TCRdb re-derived calls from the PCR reads in MiXCR, one entry per CDR3 protein. Among around 3,600 distinct CDR3 sequences listed, roughly 67% were seen once. The source material was CD8+ T cells from the margin of a lung tumor. The receptors were gathered from a female donor with lung adenocarcinoma. The CD4 and CD8 labels of this study may be unreliable.

The chain combines TRBV7-2 with TRBJ2-3; 7 bases match TRBD2. The CDR3 contains 14 residues. V dropped 1 base and J dropped 6; count of bases not matched to a gene: 4. CDR1 is SGHTA and CDR2 is FQGNSA in the germline V gene. The CDR3 protein is CASSLGLAADTQYF. The DNA of the CDR3 is TGTGCCAGCAGCTTAGGCCTAGCGGCCGATACGCAGTATTTT.

The V call is TRBV6-1, the J call TRBJ2-1; D call uncertain. The V gene's germline CDR1 is MNHNS and CDR2 SASEGT. V was clipped by 7 bases and J by 8 bases, with 12 bases between them. The CDR3 has 12 residues. CDR3 in amino acids: CASTRELDEQFF. As DNA, the CDR3 is TGTGCCAGCACCCGAGAGCTCGATGAGCAGTTCTTC.

The chain links TRBV6-5 to TRBJ2-1; D gene unclear. The J call may be mistaken, given a closer DNA end match to TRBJ2-5. Per the germline V gene, CDR1 is MNHEY and CDR2 is SVGAGI. CDR3 length equals 11 residues. The CDR3 sequence: CASSYVGTQYF. The CDR3 nucleotides are TGTGCCAGCAGTTACGTAGGGACCCAGTACTTC.

The rearrangement uses TRBV6-5 and TRBJ2-1, with a possible D match to TRBD2 (6 bases). Trimming shortened V by 0 bases and J by 2 bases, and 11 bases separated the two germline ends. The germline CDR1 and CDR2 sequences are MNHEY and SVGAGI. The CDR3 is 16 amino acids. The DNA of the CDR3 is TGTGCCAGCAGTTACTCAACTAGCCAGCCCTACAATGAGCAGTTCTTC. Translating it yields CASSYSTSQPYNEQFF.

The V gene is TRBV11-2, the J gene TRBJ2-1; D uncertain. V was clipped by 4 bases and J by 10 bases, with 23 bases between them. This CDR3 contains 16 residues. Germline CDR1 and CDR2: SGHAT and FQNNGV. CDR3 region: CASSSAPLGLGSEQFF. The CDR3 DNA follows: TGTGCCAGCAGCTCAGCGCCCTTAGGGTTGGGTAGCGAGCAGTTCTTC. The whole variable domain, remainder taken from reference TRBV11-2 and TRBJ2-1, is EAGVAQSPRYKIIEKRQSVAFWCNPISGHATLYWYQQILGQGPKLLIQFQNNGVVDDSQLPKDRFSAERLKGVDSTLKIQPAKLEDSAVYLCASSSAPLGLGSEQFFGPGTRLTVL.

With respect to this clonotype: Its ends do not fully match the called genes, so a read error is possible. V is TRBV6-1 and J is TRBJ1-5; no clear D. The germline V gene has CDR1 MNHNS and CDR2 SASEGT. The length of the CDR3 is 15 residues. CDR3 amino acids: CASIELSYSNQPQHF. CDR3 sequence (DNA): TGTGCCAGCATTGAACTCAGTTATAGCAATCAGCCCCAGCATTTT.

This rearrangement joins TRBV4-1 to TRBJ2-6, with 7 bases fitting TRBD1. The CDR3 extends over 16 amino acids. In germline, CDR1 is MGHRA, CDR2 YSYEKL. V shed 0 bases and J 13 bases; nucleotides not matched to a gene: 12. DNA of the CDR3: TGCGCCAGCAGCCAAGAGCAGGGGGTTCGGGTCAGTGTCCTGACTTTC. Translated, it gives CASSQEQGVRVSVLTF.

This chain connects TRBV11-3 to TRBJ2-1, with D tentatively TRBD2 (5 bases). The DNA end lines up better with TRBJ2-7; the J call may be wrong. The CDR3 sequence is 14 residues long. CDR1 SGHNT and CDR2 YENEEA come from the germline V gene. The CDR3 sequence is CASSLGRASYEQYF. The CDR3, as DNA: TGTGCCAGCAGCTTAGGGCGGGCCTCCTACGAGCAGTACTTC.

V usage is TRBV5-4 and J usage is TRBJ2-1, with unresolved D. V was cut by 0 bases and J by 4 bases, with 5 bases left in between. The CDR3 runs to 13 residues. Germline V CDR1 and CDR2: SGHNT, YYREEE (reference sequence). The CDR3 reads CASSLALYNEQFF. Here the CDR3 DNA reads TGTGCCAGCAGCTTGGCCTTGTACAATGAGCAGTTCTTC.

This clonotype is labeled medium-sized. The chain employs TRBV6-1 and TRBJ1-4; D is possibly TRBD1 (5 bases). With 5 bases removed from V and 8 bases from J, the gap between germline ends came to 18 bases. The germline gives CDR1 MNHNS, CDR2 SASEGT. The length of the CDR3 is 15 residues. The CDR3 nucleotides are TGTGCCAGCAGTACACCGAGAGGACGGGACGAAAAACTGTTTTTT. Translated: CASSTPRGRDEKLFF.

This clonotype has only a few counts. The gene calls are TRBV7-9 and TRBJ2-7, with TRBD2 matching 11 bases. CDR3 size: 17 residues. The V gene's germline CDR1 is SEHNR and CDR2 FQNEAQ (reference sequence). With V trimmed by 1 base and J by 0 bases, 5 bases remained unmatched. CDR3: CASSLVPSGRSSYEQYF. For the CDR3, the DNA is TGTGCCAGCAGCTTAGTACCTAGCGGGAGGAGCTCCTACGAGCAGTACTTC.

The chain couples TRBV6-1 to TRBJ2-2; TRBD1 is a possible D gene (5 bases). This CDR3 comprises 14 residues. The germline gives CDR1 MNHNS, CDR2 SASEGT. V shed 7 bases and J shed 1 base, with 10 bases lying between them. The CDR3 region is CASKQRGNTGELFF. CDR3 coding DNA: TGTGCCAGCAAGCAAAGGGGGAACACCGGGGAGCTGTTTTTT.

In this sample, this clonotype is medium-sized. The chain combines TRBV7-2 with TRBJ2-7, with TRBD2 as a possible D gene (6 bases). CDR1 is SGHTA and CDR2 is FQGNSA in the germline V gene. Trimming shortened V by 1 base and J by 4 bases, and 8 bases separated the two germline ends. The CDR3 totals 13 residues. The CDR3: CASSLGGEYEQYF. CDR3 DNA sequence: TGTGCCAGCAGCTTAGGGGGGGAGTACGAGCAGTACTTC.

This chain uses TRBV6-1 with TRBJ1-6, with D uncertain. Gene TRBJ2-7 matches the end of the DNA better, so the J call may be wrong. This CDR3 contains 12 residues. Germline assignment: CDR1 MNHNS and CDR2 SASEGT. In nucleotides, the CDR3 is TGTGCCAGCAGACTTTTCTCCTGGGAGCAGTACTTC. It translates to CASRLFSWEQYF.

This clonotype was observed a single time. The rearrangement joins TRBV6-1 to TRBJ2-5; D is unresolved. The germline V and J ends were trimmed by 2 bases and 4 bases, with 11 bases remaining between them. Germline values: CDR1 MNHNS, CDR2 SASEGT. CDR3 length equals 14 residues. CDR3 DNA sequence: TGTGCCAGCAGTGAATTGGGCTTACGAGAGACCCAGTACTTC. It codes for CASSELGLRETQYF.

This clonotype was found a few times. V is TRBV6-1 and J is TRBJ1-2, with a tentative D call TRBD1 (5 bases). Germline V gives CDR1 MNHNS, CDR2 SASEGT. V was shortened by 1 base and J by 2 bases, with 17 bases between the two germline ends. The CDR3 consists of 17 residues. The CDR3 DNA reads TGTGCCAGCAGTGAAGAAACATCGGGACGGACAAACTATGGCTACACCTTC. This gives the protein CASSEETSGRTNYGYTF.

As to this clonotype: The junction does not match germline at one end; this may be a read error. This chain connects TRBV10-3 to TRBJ2-4; D tentatively fits TRBD1 or TRBD2 (5 bases each). CDR3 length: 14 amino acids. Germline CDR1 and CDR2: ENHRY and SYGVKD. CDR3 amino acids: CAVRELRAKNTQYF. CDR3 nucleotide sequence: TGTGCCGTCAGGGAGCTCAGAGCCAAAAATACGCAGTACTTC.

The rearrangement uses TRBV12-3 or TRBV12-4 and TRBJ1-1, with D unclear. V gave up 5 bases and J gave up 3 bases, with 19 bases separating them. The CDR3 consists of 16 residues. For the CDR3, the DNA is TGTGCCAGCAGTCCCCCCCAGACCCCCGGGGACACTGAAGCTTTCTTT. This translates into CASSPPQTPGDTEAFF.

The J gene is TRBJ2-4, the V gene TRBV5-3, with 8 bases identical to TRBD2. TRBV5-3 is assigned to the ORF class and has an uncertain function. The CDR3 extends over 14 amino acids. The V and J ends lost 6 bases and 13 bases, in that order; junction bases with no gene match: 15. Here the CDR3 reads CARTGGRATDTQYF. As DNA, the CDR3 is TGTGCCAGAACGGGGGGGCGCGCCACAGATACGCAGTACTTC.

The chain joins TRBV6-5 to TRBJ2-5; TRBD2 matches at 10 bases. J gave up 4 bases and V 2 bases, and 4 bases lay outside the gene matches. CDR1 and CDR2 from the germline V gene are MNHEY and SVGAGI. The CDR3 has 15 amino acids. DNA for the CDR3: TGTGCCAGCAGTTACGGGGCTAGCGGGAGAGAGACCCAGTACTTC. Its translation is CASSYGASGRETQYF.

The chain carries TRBV6-1 and TRBJ2-1; D is unresolved. This CDR3 is 17 amino acids long. In germline, CDR1 is MNHNS, CDR2 SASEGT. V was trimmed by 5 bases and J by 7 bases, leaving 24 bases between them. CDR3 region: CASSSGNSNYLGNEQFF. As DNA, the CDR3 is TGTGCCAGCAGTAGTGGAAACAGCAATTACCTTGGGAATGAGCAGTTCTTC.

The rearrangement joins TRBV10-3 to TRBJ2-3; D ambiguous. The DNA end favors TRBJ2-7, so the J call may be wrong. The CDR3 spans 14 residues. The germline V gene encodes CDR1 ENHRY and CDR2 SYGVKD. Here the CDR3 reads CAMRECRTTDTQYF. The CDR3 nucleotides are TGTGCGATGCGCGAGTGCCGTACTACAGATACGCAGTACTTC.

Points on this clonotype: The germline gene is not matched at one end of the junction; a read error may be the cause. This chain joins TRBV10-2 and TRBJ2-5; 8 bases align to TRBD2. The V gene's germline CDR1 is WSHSY and CDR2 SAAADI. The CDR3 extends over 14 amino acids. DNA for the CDR3: TGCGCGGGCAGCGGGGGCGTCGCTCCAGAGACGCAGTACTTC. This translates into CAGSGGVAPETQYF.